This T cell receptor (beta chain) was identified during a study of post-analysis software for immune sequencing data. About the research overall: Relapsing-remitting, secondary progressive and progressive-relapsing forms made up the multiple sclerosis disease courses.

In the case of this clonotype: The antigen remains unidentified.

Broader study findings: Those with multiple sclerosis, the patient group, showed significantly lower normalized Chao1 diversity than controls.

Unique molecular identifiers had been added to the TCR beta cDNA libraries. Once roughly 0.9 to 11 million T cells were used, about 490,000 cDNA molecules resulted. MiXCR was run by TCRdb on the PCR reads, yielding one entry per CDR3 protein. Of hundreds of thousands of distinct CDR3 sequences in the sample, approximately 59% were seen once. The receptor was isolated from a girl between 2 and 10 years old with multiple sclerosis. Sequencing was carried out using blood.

For the CDR3, the DNA is TGCAGCGTTGACCCAGCCCAGGAGACCCAGTACTTC. This gives the protein CSVDPAQETQYF. The genes are TRBV29-1 and TRBJ2-5; the D is unclear. CDR3 size: 12 residues. Germline CDR1 and CDR2: SQVTM and ANQGSEA. V dropped 3 bases and J dropped 5 bases, with 10 bases sitting between them.